The rows below give T cell receptor beta chains drawn from one sample of a study of early T cells in non-severe SARS-CoV-2 infection. TCRdb reprocessed the 5' RACE reads via MiXCR and lists one record per CDR3 protein. The data show about 52,000 distinct CDR3 sequences, with 8% to 13% seen just once and roughly 13% held by the top ten. The sequenced material came from whole blood. The receptors here all came from an adult who was a healthcare worker with PCR-confirmed SARS-CoV-2 infection or an uninfected control (not recorded which). The CDR3 runs from the conserved cysteine through the conserved F or W. A D gene is named only where the DNA matches it firmly. A row's size may be missing; if present it is once, few, many or a size class.

clone_size	d_call	j_call	v_call	cdr3_length	cdr3_nt	cdr3_aa
many	TRBD2	TRBJ2-3	TRBV20-1	16	TGCAGTGCTGACTTACGCGGGAGGAGGGGCACAGATACGCAGTATTTT	CSADLRGRRGTDTQYF
-	-	TRBJ2-1	TRBV20-1	12	TGCAGTGCTAGAGAGGGGGGTAATGAGCAGTTCTTC	CSAREGGNEQFF
-	-	TRBJ1-1	TRBV10-3	16	TGTGCCATCAGTGAGTCGAGTCCCCCGAGGAACACTGAAGCTTTCTTT	CAISESSPPRNTEAFF
-	TRBD2	TRBJ2-5	TRBV20-1	12	TGCAGTGCTAGCGGGAGGCAAGAGACCCAGTACTTC	CSASGRQETQYF
once	TRBD2	TRBJ2-5	TRBV7-3	14	TGTGCCAGCAGCTTACCCGGACTAGTGGAGACCCAGTACTTC	CASSLPGLVETQYF
many	-	TRBJ2-3	TRBV2	14	TGTGCCAGCAGTGAGGAATGGACTACAGATACGCAGTATTTT	CASSEEWTTDTQYF
-	-	TRBJ2-7	TRBV9	16	TGTGCCAGCAGCCCCCGGCCCGTGCCGTCGGCCTACGAGCAGTACTTC	CASSPRPVPSAYEQYF
-	TRBD2	TRBJ2-6	TRBV2	19	TGTGCCAGCAGTGAGGGACTAGCGGGAGGGACTGCTGGGGCCAACGTCCTGACTTTC	CASSEGLAGGTAGANVLTF
-	-	TRBJ1-4	TRBV7-9	15	TGTGCCAGCAGCTTAAGGACAGCAACTAATGAAAAACTGTTTTTT	CASSLRTATNEKLFF
many	TRBD1	TRBJ1-2	TRBV12-3/TRBV12-4	16	TGTGCCAGCAGTTTAGGTGGGACAGGGAGGACCTATGGCTACACCTTC	CASSLGGTGRTYGYTF
-	-	TRBJ2-2	TRBV7-9	17	TGTGCCAGCAGCTTAGCCTTGGTAGCGGTTGACACCGGGGAGCTGTTTTTT	CASSLALVAVDTGELFF
many	-	TRBJ1-3	TRBV20-1	14	TGCAGTGCTCTACTTACGGGGGCTGGAAACACCATATATTTT	CSALLTGAGNTIYF
-	-	TRBJ2-7	TRBV20-1	13	TGCAGTGCTAGCCGGGACCAAACCTACGAGCAGTACTTC	CSASRDQTYEQYF
many	TRBD2	TRBJ2-3	TRBV7-2	12	TGTGCCAGCAGGGCGGGAGCAGATACGCAGTATTTT	CASRAGADTQYF
many	-	TRBJ1-1	TRBV6-2/TRBV6-3	14	TGTGCCAGCAGTCTGCGATCCAGACAGACTGAAGCTTTCTTT	CASSLRSRQTEAFF
few	TRBD2	TRBJ2-3	TRBV15	17	TGTGCCACCAGCACCCGACTAGCGGGGGGTATCACAGATACGCAGTATTTT	CATSTRLAGGITDTQYF
many	TRBD2	TRBJ2-1	TRBV15	16	TGTGCCACCAGCCTGAGGAGAGGCGGGGGGTTGAATGAGCAGTTCTTC	CATSLRRGGGLNEQFF
few	TRBD2	TRBJ2-7	TRBV7-6	15	TGTGCCAGCAGCATGCTTCCGGGAGGGGACCACGAGCAGTACTTC	CASSMLPGGDHEQYF
many	-	TRBJ2-7	TRBV15	13	TGTGCCACCAGCACAAACACGGGCTACGAGCAGTACTTC	CATSTNTGYEQYF
few	-	TRBJ2-7	TRBV7-3	15	TGTGCCAGCAGCAGAGAACCGGGACAAATCTACGAGCAGTACTTC	CASSREPGQIYEQYF
-	TRBD2	TRBJ2-3	TRBV7-2	14	TGTGCCAGCAGCTTATCTAGCGGCGCAGATACGCAGTATTTT	CASSLSSGADTQYF
-	-	TRBJ1-5	TRBV27	9	TGTCGAACCAATCAGCCCCAGCATTTT	CRTNQPQHF
many	-	TRBJ1-5	TRBV7-6	13	TGTGCCAGCAGCTTAGATGCTGGGGCGTCCCAGCATTTT	CASSLDAGASQHF
many	TRBD1	TRBJ2-7	TRBV29-1	13	TGCAGCGCAGGGACAGACCTTTCCTACGAGCAGTACTTC	CSAGTDLSYEQYF
-	-	TRBJ2-1	TRBV5-3	18	TGTGCCAGAAGCCGCCCTAGACAAACACCAAAAATCTACAATGAGCAGTTCTTC	CARSRPRQTPKIYNEQFF
-	-	TRBJ2-5	TRBV20-1	14	TGCAGTGCCCAAAAAGGGGGGTCTCAAGAGACCCAGTACTTC	CSAQKGGSQETQYF
-	TRBD2	TRBJ2-7	TRBV20-1	13	TGCAGTACCCAATCGAGCGGGAGCGACGAGCAGTACTTC	CSTQSSGSDEQYF
-	-	TRBJ1-2	TRBV20-1	12	TGCAGTGCTAGTATAGGTGCCCGTGGCTACACCTTC	CSASIGARGYTF
many	TRBD1	TRBJ1-2	TRBV9	14	TGTGCCAGCAGCCTAGAGCAGGGGGCGCGTGGCTACACCTTC	CASSLEQGARGYTF
few	-	TRBJ2-1	TRBV6-2/TRBV6-3	15	TGTGCCAGCAGTTACGCCGGTGGAGGGTGGAATGAGCAGTTCTTC	CASSYAGGGWNEQFF
-	-	TRBJ1-2	TRBV7-9	13	TGTGCCAGCAGCTCCGATGGGGAGAATAGCTACACCTTC	CASSSDGENSYTF
-	TRBD2	TRBJ2-1	TRBV7-3	16	TGTGCCAGCAGCTTAAGAGCGGGGGGGCCCTCTAATGAGCAGTTCTTC	CASSLRAGGPSNEQFF
many	-	TRBJ1-4	TRBV19	14	TGTGCCAGTAGTTCGGGGAGGACGGTACCTAAACTGTTTTTT	CASSSGRTVPKLFF
many	TRBD1	TRBJ2-5	TRBV12-5	14	TGTGCTAGTGGTCCCGATACAGGGGGCTCGACCCAGTACTTC	CASGPDTGGSTQYF
few	TRBD1	TRBJ2-7	TRBV7-8	13	TGTGCCAGCACGTCCCGGGACAGGGACGAGCAGTACTTC	CASTSRDRDEQYF
few	-	TRBJ1-2	TRBV6-5	15	TGTGCCAGCAGTTACACAGGGCAAGGGCTTTATGGCTACACCTTC	CASSYTGQGLYGYTF
many	-	TRBJ2-3	TRBV20-1	16	TGCAGTGCTAGAGCTCCGTTCGAGGATTACACAGATACGCAGTATTTT	CSARAPFEDYTDTQYF
many	-	TRBJ2-7	TRBV5-8	14	TGTGCCAGCAGCCTCCCGGGACGAACCTACGAGCAGTACTTC	CASSLPGRTYEQYF
once	-	TRBJ2-5	TRBV7-9	14	TGTGCCAGCAGCTTAGGGAACCCCAAAGAGACCCAGTACTTC	CASSLGNPKETQYF
-	-	TRBJ2-3	TRBV5-1	14	TGCGCCAGCAGCTTGGAGGCGCGCACAGATACGCAGTATTTT	CASSLEARTDTQYF
-	-	TRBJ2-7	TRBV3-1	13	TGTGCCAGCAGCCGAGTGGAAGGGGGCGAGCAGTACTTC	CASSRVEGGEQYF
many	TRBD1	TRBJ1-2	TRBV29-1	14	TGCAGCGTTCAACCTCCGACAGGGAACTATGGCTACACCTTC	CSVQPPTGNYGYTF
-	-	TRBJ1-1	TRBV9	13	TGTGCCAGCAGCGTAGTTACGAACACTGAAGCTTTCTTT	CASSVVTNTEAFF
many	-	TRBJ2-7	TRBV29-1	13	TGCAGCGTTGAGGACCCCCAATCCTACGAGCAGTACTTC	CSVEDPQSYEQYF
many	TRBD1	TRBJ2-7	TRBV4-3	15	TGCGCCAGCAGCCAAGGGGACAGGGGGGTTTACGAGCAGTACTTC	CASSQGDRGVYEQYF
-	TRBD1	TRBJ2-7	TRBV7-9	14	TGTGCCAGCAGCTTAGCCCAGGGGGCTCGCGAGCAGTACTTC	CASSLAQGAREQYF
few	TRBD2	TRBJ2-1	TRBV6-2/TRBV6-3	18	TGTGCCAGCAGTTACTCGACTAGCGGGAGTACCTACTACAATGAGCAGTTCTTC	CASSYSTSGSTYYNEQFF
few	TRBD2	TRBJ2-7	TRBV18	17	TGTGCCAGCTCACCCACCGGGACTAGCGTGAGGGCATTCGAGCAGTACTTC	CASSPTGTSVRAFEQYF
few	TRBD2	TRBJ2-7	TRBV7-8	15	TGTGCCAGCAGCTTAGGAGCGGGGGGGGTCTACGAGCAGTACTTC	CASSLGAGGVYEQYF
few	TRBD1	TRBJ1-6	TRBV4-3	16	TGCGCCAGCAGCCAAGATAGGACAGGGCGCAATTCACCCCTCCACTTT	CASSQDRTGRNSPLHF
many	-	TRBJ2-1	TRBV7-2	15	TGTGCCAGCAGCCGTCGAGGGCGGGACGTCAATGAGCAGTTCTTC	CASSRRGRDVNEQFF
few	-	TRBJ1-5	TRBV6-5	14	TGTGCCAGCAGTCTGGACAGACTCTATCAGCCCCAGCATTTT	CASSLDRLYQPQHF
many	-	TRBJ2-7	TRBV7-8	15	TGTGCCAGCAGCTTAGTGACCCCCACCGGCGGCGAGCAGTACTTC	CASSLVTPTGGEQYF